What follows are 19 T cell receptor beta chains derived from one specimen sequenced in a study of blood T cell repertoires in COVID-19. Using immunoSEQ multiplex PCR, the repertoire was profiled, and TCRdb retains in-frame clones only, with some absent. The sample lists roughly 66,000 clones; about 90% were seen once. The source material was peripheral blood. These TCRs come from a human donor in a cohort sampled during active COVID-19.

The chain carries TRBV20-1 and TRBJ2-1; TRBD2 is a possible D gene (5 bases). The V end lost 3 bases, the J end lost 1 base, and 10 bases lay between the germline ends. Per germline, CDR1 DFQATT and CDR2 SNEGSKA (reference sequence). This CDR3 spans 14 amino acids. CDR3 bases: TGCAGTGCTAGTGGAAGCGGTTCCTACAATGAGCAGTTCTTC. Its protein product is CSASGSGSYNEQFF.

CDR3 loop: CASRRRQGASEKLFF. CDR3 DNA sequence: TGTGCCAGCAGGCGTCGACAGGGGGCAAGTGAAAAACTGTTTTTT. V is TRBV2 and J is TRBJ1-4, with 10 bases lining up with TRBD1. The CDR3 is 15 residues long. CDR1 SNHLY and CDR2 FYNNEI come from the germline V gene. V shed 6 bases, J shed 7 bases, and the junction held 8 bases outside the gene matches.

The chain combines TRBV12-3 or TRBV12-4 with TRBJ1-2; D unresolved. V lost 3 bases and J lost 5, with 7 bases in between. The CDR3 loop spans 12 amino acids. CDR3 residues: CASSFTEYGYTF. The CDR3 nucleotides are TGTGCCAGCAGTTTTACTGAATATGGCTACACCTTC.

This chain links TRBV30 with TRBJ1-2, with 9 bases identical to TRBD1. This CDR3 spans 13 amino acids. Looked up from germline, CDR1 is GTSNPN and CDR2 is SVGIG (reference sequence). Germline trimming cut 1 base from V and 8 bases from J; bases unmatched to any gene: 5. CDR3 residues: CAWSAGQGGGYTF. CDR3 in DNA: TGTGCCTGGAGTGCGGGACAGGGCGGCGGCTACACCTTC.

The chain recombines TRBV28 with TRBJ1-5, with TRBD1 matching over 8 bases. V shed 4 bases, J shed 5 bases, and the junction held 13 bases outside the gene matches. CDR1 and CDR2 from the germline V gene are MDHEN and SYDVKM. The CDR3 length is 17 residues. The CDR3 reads CASSSSSGGPADQPQHF. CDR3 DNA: TGTGCCAGCAGTTCCTCGTCAGGGGGCCCTGCCGATCAGCCCCAGCATTTT.

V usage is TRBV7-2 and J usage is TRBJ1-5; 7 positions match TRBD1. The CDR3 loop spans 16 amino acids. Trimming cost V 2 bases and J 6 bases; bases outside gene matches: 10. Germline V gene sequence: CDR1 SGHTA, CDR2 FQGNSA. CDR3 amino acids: CASSLLGRGLGQPQHF. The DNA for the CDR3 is TGTGCCAGCAGCTTACTTGGCAGGGGGTTGGGTCAGCCCCAGCATTTT.

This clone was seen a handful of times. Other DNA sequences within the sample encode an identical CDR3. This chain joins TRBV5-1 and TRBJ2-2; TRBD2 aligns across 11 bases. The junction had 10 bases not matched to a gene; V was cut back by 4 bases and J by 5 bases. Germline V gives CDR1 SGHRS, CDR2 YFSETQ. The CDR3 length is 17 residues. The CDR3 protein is CASSRGLAGGYTGELFF. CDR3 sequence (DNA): TGCGCCAGCAGCCGTGGCCTAGCGGGAGGTTATACCGGGGAGCTGTTTTTT.

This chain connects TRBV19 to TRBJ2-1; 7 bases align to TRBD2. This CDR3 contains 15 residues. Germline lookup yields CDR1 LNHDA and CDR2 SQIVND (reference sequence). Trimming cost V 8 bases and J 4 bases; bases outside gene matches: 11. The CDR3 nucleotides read TGTGCCAGTGGCTCCGGGCTAGCGGAATACAATGAGCAGTTCTTC. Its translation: CASGSGLAEYNEQFF.

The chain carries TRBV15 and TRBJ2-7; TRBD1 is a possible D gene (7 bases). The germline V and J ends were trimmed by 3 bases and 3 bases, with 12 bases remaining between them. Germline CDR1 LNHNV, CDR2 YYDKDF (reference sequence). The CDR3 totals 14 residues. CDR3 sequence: CATSRGGQFYEQYF. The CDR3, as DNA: TGTGCCACCAGCAGGGGGGGACAGTTCTACGAGCAGTACTTC.

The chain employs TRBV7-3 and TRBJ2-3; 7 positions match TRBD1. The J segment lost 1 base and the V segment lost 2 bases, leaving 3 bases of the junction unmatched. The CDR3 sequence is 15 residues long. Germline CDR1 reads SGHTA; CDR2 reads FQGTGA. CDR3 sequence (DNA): TGTGCCAGCAGCTTAGTAGGACAGGGCACAGATACGCAGTATTTT. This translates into CASSLVGQGTDTQYF.

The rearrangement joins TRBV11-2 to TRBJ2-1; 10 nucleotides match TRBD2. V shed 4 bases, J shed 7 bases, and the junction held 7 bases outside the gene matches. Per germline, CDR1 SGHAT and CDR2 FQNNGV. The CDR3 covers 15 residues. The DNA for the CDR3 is TGTGCCAGCAGCTCAACTAGCGGGGCGGGGAATGAGCAGTTCTTC. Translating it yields CASSSTSGAGNEQFF.

The CDR3 is CASSQDFSGGKQNIQYF. The CDR3 DNA reads as TGTGCCAGCAGCCAAGATTTTTCGGGAGGAAAACAAAACATTCAGTACTTC. V and J are TRBV14 and TRBJ2-4, with 7 positions matching TRBD2. Germline CDR1 and CDR2: SGHDN and FVKESK. The CDR3 is 17 amino acids. V dropped 0 bases and J dropped 5; count of bases not matched to a gene: 10.

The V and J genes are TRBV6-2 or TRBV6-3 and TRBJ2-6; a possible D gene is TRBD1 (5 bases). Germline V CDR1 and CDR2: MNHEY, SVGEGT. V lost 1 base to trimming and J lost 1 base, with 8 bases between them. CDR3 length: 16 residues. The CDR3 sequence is CASSYLSGSGANVLTF. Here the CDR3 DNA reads TGTGCCAGCAGTTACTTATCAGGGTCTGGGGCCAACGTCCTGACTTTC.

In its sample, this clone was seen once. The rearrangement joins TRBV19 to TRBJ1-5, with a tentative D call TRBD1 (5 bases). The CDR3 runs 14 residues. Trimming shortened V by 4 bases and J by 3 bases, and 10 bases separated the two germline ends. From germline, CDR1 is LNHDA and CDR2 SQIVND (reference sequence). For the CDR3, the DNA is TGTGCCAGTAGTACCGACAGATTCAATCAGCCCCAGCATTTT. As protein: CASSTDRFNQPQHF.

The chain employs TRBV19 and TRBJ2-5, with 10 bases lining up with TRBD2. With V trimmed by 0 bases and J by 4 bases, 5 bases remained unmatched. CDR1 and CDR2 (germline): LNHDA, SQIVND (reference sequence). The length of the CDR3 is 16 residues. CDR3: CASSIDSSGSLETQYF. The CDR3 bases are TGTGCCAGTAGTATAGATTCTAGCGGGAGTTTAGAGACCCAGTACTTC.

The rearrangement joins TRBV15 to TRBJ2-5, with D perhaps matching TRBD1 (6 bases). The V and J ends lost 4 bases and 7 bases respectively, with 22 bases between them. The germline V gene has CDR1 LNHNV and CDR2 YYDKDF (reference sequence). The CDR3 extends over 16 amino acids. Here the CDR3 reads CATSTSRGPTKRTQYF. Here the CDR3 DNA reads TGTGCCACCAGCACAAGCAGGGGCCCGACTAAACGGACCCAGTACTTC.

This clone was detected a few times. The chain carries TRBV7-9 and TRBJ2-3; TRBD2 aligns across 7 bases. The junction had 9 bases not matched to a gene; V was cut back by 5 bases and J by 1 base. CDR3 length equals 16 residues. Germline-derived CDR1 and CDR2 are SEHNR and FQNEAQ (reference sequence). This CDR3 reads CASSPRGLAGTDTQYF. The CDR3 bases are TGTGCCAGCAGCCCCCGAGGGCTAGCGGGCACAGATACGCAGTATTTT.

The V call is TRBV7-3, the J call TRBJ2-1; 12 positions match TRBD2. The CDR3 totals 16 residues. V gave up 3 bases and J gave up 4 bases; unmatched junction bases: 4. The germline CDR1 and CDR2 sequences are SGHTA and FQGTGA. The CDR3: CASSLGLAGGYNEQFF. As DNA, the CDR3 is TGTGCCAGCAGCTTGGGGCTAGCGGGAGGGTACAATGAGCAGTTCTTC.

The chain's CDR3 is CASRPRGRQETQYF. The CDR3 nucleotides read TGTGCCAGCCGGCCGCGCGGGAGACAAGAGACCCAGTACTTC. The rearrangement links TRBV19 to TRBJ2-5; 7 bases line up with TRBD2. The length of the CDR3 is 14 residues. V lost 9 bases and J lost 2; bases outside the gene matches: 9. Germline V gene lookup returns CDR1 LNHDA and CDR2 SQIVND (reference sequence).